These 30 T cell receptor beta chains originate from one sample sequenced in a study of response to subunit inactivated influenza vaccine. One entry per CDR3 protein, called by TCRdb with MiXCR from the RT-PCR reads. The repertoire has around 580,000 distinct CDR3 sequences, around 11% of them found once; the top ten carry 10% to 13%. The material was PBMCs from blood, obtained on the day of vaccination. The receptors originated from a man aged 50-59 years who received an inactivated influenza vaccine.

The chain carries TRBV7-8 and TRBJ2-2; D remains ambiguous. Per germline, CDR1 SGHVS and CDR2 FQNEAQ. This CDR3 is built from 15 residues. Deletions cut 6 bases from V and 3 bases from J, with 14 bases between. The CDR3 region is CASRTRLADTGELFF. CDR3 nucleotide sequence: TGTGCCAGCAGAACCCGACTGGCGGACACCGGGGAGCTGTTTTTT.

This clonotype was counted between two and nine times. This chain connects TRBV7-9 to TRBJ2-5; 7 positions match TRBD1. Germline CDR1 reads SEHNR; CDR2 reads FQNEAQ (reference sequence). After removal of 1 base from V and 5 bases from J, the junction contained 13 bases not matched to a gene. This CDR3 is 17 amino acids long. The CDR3 nucleotides are TGTGCCAGCAGCTTAGTTCCCTTTATTGGGACAGTGGAGACCCAGTACTTC. It translates to CASSLVPFIGTVETQYF.

This clonotype was seen a few times. The V call is TRBV28, the J call TRBJ2-1, with TRBD1 matching 8 bases. Germline loops: CDR1 MDHEN, CDR2 SYDVKM. The length of the CDR3 is 14 residues. V shed 7 bases, J shed 4 bases, and the junction held 6 bases outside the gene matches. CDR3 nucleotides: TGTGCCAGCATGGGCCAGGGGGCTTACAATGAGCAGTTCTTC. Amino acid sequence: CASMGQGAYNEQFF. Variable domain in full (rest from reference TRBV28 and TRBJ2-1): DVKVTQSSRYLVKRTGEKVFLECVQDMDHENMFWYRQDPGLGLRLIYFSYDVKMKEKGDIPEGYSVSREKKERFSLILESASTNQTSMYLCASMGQGAYNEQFFGPGTRLTVL.

The rearrangement links TRBV5-1 to TRBJ1-5; D might be TRBD1 (5 bases). Looked up from germline, CDR1 is SGHRS and CDR2 is YFSETQ. Trimming removed 8 bases from V and 6 bases from J, with 15 bases in between. This CDR3 comprises 13 residues. The CDR3 spells CARFPRVIQPQHF. DNA of the CDR3: TGCGCCAGATTCCCCAGGGTTATTCAGCCCCAGCATTTT.

This clonotype was picked up many times. The junction does not match germline at one end; this may be a read error. The V and J genes are TRBV7-9 and TRBJ2-1; D might be TRBD1 (5 bases). This CDR3 region has 11 residues. The germline V gene encodes CDR1 SEHNR and CDR2 FQNEAQ (reference sequence). The CDR3: CASSLAGHKLF. The CDR3 region has the DNA TGTGCCAGCAGCTTAGCTGGACATAAGCTCTTC.

CDR3 coding DNA: TGCAGTGCTAGAGACCGCCCCGGGGGCCGGGAGTTCTTC. It codes for CSARDRPGGREFF. This chain connects TRBV20-1 to TRBJ2-1; TRBD1 or TRBD2 may be the D gene (6 bases each). Germline-derived CDR1 and CDR2 are DFQATT and SNEGSKA (reference sequence). This CDR3 spans 13 amino acids. V lost 0 bases to trimming and J lost 14 bases, with 17 bases between them.

This clonotype was found a few times. This CDR3 reads CASSSPSQGGDYGYTF. DNA for the CDR3: TGTGCCAGCAGCTCACCCTCACAGGGAGGTGACTATGGCTACACCTTC. This chain joins TRBV7-2 and TRBJ1-2; possibly TRBD1 for D (6 bases). CDR3 length equals 16 residues. Trimming stripped 4 bases from V and 3 bases from J, with 18 bases between. Per the germline V gene, CDR1 is SGHTA and CDR2 is FQGNSA.

The chain employs TRBV6-1 and TRBJ2-5; a possible D gene is TRBD2 (5 bases). CDR1 MNHNS and CDR2 SASEGT come from the germline V gene. The CDR3 has 13 amino acids. Trimming left V 11 bases short and J 1 base short, with 14 bases between. CDR3 DNA: TGTGCCGCCCGGCGGACTCTCCAAGAGACCCAGTACTTC. Protein sequence: CAARRTLQETQYF.

This clonotype was seen more than once but under ten times. The V and J genes are TRBV2 and TRBJ1-2, with no clear D. The CDR3 is 12 amino acids. V shed 6 bases and J shed 7 bases, with 12 bases lying between them. Germline CDR1 SNHLY, CDR2 FYNNEI. The CDR3 sequence: CASRGDKGGYTF. The DNA of the CDR3 is TGTGCCAGCAGGGGAGACAAGGGTGGCTACACCTTC.

This clonotype was picked up many times. The chain joins TRBV15 to TRBJ1-5; TRBD1 might be the D (5 bases). The germline V and J ends were trimmed by 0 bases and 7 bases, with 16 bases remaining between them. The CDR3 runs 16 residues. CDR1 and CDR2 (germline): LNHNV, YYDKDF (reference sequence). In DNA form, the CDR3 reads TGTGCCACCAGCAGAGATCGCTCAGGGATTAGGCAGCCCCAGCATTTT. Translation: CATSRDRSGIRQPQHF. Full variable domain (missing parts from reference TRBV15 and TRBJ1-5): DAMVIQNPRYQVTQFGKPVTLSCSQTLNHNVMYWYQQKSSQAPKLLFHYYDKDFNNEADTPDNFQSRRPNTSFCFLDIRSPGLGDTAMYLCATSRDRSGIRQPQHFGDGTRLSIL.

The V and J genes are TRBV2 and TRBJ2-3, with D perhaps TRBD2 (6 bases). V was trimmed by 6 bases and J by 5 bases, leaving 15 bases between them. Germline loops: CDR1 SNHLY, CDR2 FYNNEI. There are 14 residues in the CDR3. This CDR3 is CASREYGRGDTQYF. CDR3 nucleotides: TGTGCCAGCAGGGAATACGGGCGGGGAGATACGCAGTATTTT.

This clonotype was seen at least ten times. The chain employs TRBV7-8 and TRBJ2-7; D is undetermined. Germline assignment: CDR1 SGHVS and CDR2 FQNEAQ. V was trimmed by 5 bases and J by 3 bases, leaving 17 bases between them. There are 15 residues in the CDR3. DNA of the CDR3: TGTGCCAGCAGCCCAGACCTGGTAGGGAACTACGAGCAGTACTTC. It translates to CASSPDLVGNYEQYF.

V usage is TRBV10-3 and J usage is TRBJ1-5; 11 bases match TRBD1. The junction had 6 bases not matched to a gene; V was cut back by 2 bases and J by 6 bases. The CDR3 runs to 16 residues. CDR1 ENHRY and CDR2 SYGVKD come from the germline V gene. In nucleotides, the CDR3 is TGTGCCATCAGTGAGGGGGACAGGGGGTCGGGTCAGCCCCAGCATTTT. This sequence encodes CAISEGDRGSGQPQHF.

The gene calls are TRBV9 and TRBJ2-2; TRBD1 agrees at 7 bases. This CDR3 contains 16 residues. V was clipped by 1 base and J by 2 bases; unmatched bases: 5. Germline CDR1 reads SGDLS; CDR2 reads YYNGEE. The chain's CDR3 is CASSVMGQSNTGELFF. The CDR3 nucleotides are TGTGCCAGCAGCGTAATGGGACAGAGCAACACCGGGGAGCTGTTTTTT.

The rearrangement joins TRBV11-2 to TRBJ2-7; unclear D gene. The V and J ends lost 1 base and 2 bases respectively, with 21 bases between them. The CDR3 length is 18 residues. The germline CDR1 and CDR2 sequences are SGHAT and FQNNGV. CDR3 region: CASSLGLVGLKLTYEQYF. DNA for the CDR3: TGTGCCAGCAGCTTAGGGTTAGTAGGGCTGAAATTAACCTACGAGCAGTACTTC.

In this sample, this clonotype turned up a few times. The rearrangement links TRBV27 to TRBJ2-1, with D perhaps TRBD2 (6 bases). V lost 5 bases, J lost 4 bases, and 21 bases lay in between. Germline V gene lookup returns CDR1 MNHEY and CDR2 SMNVEV (reference sequence). The CDR3 consists of 17 residues. The CDR3 protein is CASSTPGSPLGYNEQFF. DNA for the CDR3: TGTGCCAGCAGTACCCCCGGGAGCCCCCTAGGTTACAATGAGCAGTTCTTC.

This chain uses TRBV13 with TRBJ2-7; TRBD2 aligns across 10 bases. V was clipped by 5 bases and J by 7 bases; unmatched bases: 5. CDR1 is PRHDT and CDR2 is FYEKMQ in the germline V gene (reference sequence). The length of the CDR3 is 13 residues. The CDR3 DNA reads TGTGCCAGCAGCCCAAGCGGGAGGGATGAGCAGTACTTC. Translated, it gives CASSPSGRDEQYF.

As to this clonotype: The junction departs from germline at one end; a sequencing error may be responsible. The chain combines TRBV25-1 with TRBJ1-1; a possible D gene is TRBD1 (5 bases). This CDR3 is built from 14 residues. Germline lookup yields CDR1 MGHDK and CDR2 SYGVNS. The CDR3 spells CASSEWRTDTEAYF. In DNA form, the CDR3 reads TGTGCCAGCAGTGAATGGAGGACGGACACTGAAGCTTACTTT.

This clonotype was seen a handful of times. The chain is built from TRBV28 and TRBJ2-3, with 7 bases identical to TRBD2. This CDR3 contains 14 residues. Germline assignment: CDR1 MDHEN and CDR2 SYDVKM. V shed 2 bases and J 5 bases; nucleotides not matched to a gene: 4. CDR3 in amino acids: CASSLAGVIDTQYF. The CDR3 DNA is TGTGCCAGCAGTTTAGCGGGAGTTATAGATACGCAGTATTTT.

Ten or more counts support this clonotype. The chain carries TRBV7-2 and TRBJ2-1; 8 nucleotides line up with TRBD2. Trimming at V came to 5 bases and at J to 0 bases, leaving 6 bases not matched to a gene. The CDR3 runs to 16 residues. From germline, CDR1 is SGHTA and CDR2 FQGNSA. The CDR3 coding sequence is TGTGCCAGCAGCCTAGGACTAGCCAGCTCCTACAATGAGCAGTTCTTC. It is translated as CASSLGLASSYNEQFF. Based on the CDR3 plus reference TRBV7-2 and TRBJ2-1, the full variable domain is GAGVSQSPSNKVTEKGKDVELRCDPISGHTALYWYRQSLGQGLEFLIYFQGNSAPDKSGLPSDRFSAERTGGSVSTLTIQRTQQEDSAVYLCASSLGLASSYNEQFFGPGTRLTVL.

This clonotype showed up many times. The CDR3 reads CASSEEASRFF. The CDR3, as DNA: TGTGCCAGCAGTGAAGAAGCTAGCCGGTTCTTC. The rearrangement joins TRBV6-1 to TRBJ2-1, with D possibly TRBD2 on 5 matching bases. Trimming left V 1 base short and J 15 bases short, with 10 bases between. Germline V gene sequence: CDR1 MNHNS, CDR2 SASEGT. The CDR3 totals 11 residues.

The V call is TRBV5-4, the J call TRBJ2-1; 10 nucleotides align to TRBD2. There are 17 residues in the CDR3. V shed 6 bases and J 1 base; nucleotides not matched to a gene: 10. CDR1 and CDR2 from the germline V gene are SGHNT and YYREEE (reference sequence). The CDR3: CASTDSGRPPSYNEQFF. The CDR3 region has the DNA TGTGCCAGCACGGATAGCGGGAGGCCTCCGTCCTACAATGAGCAGTTCTTC.

The CDR3 DNA is TGCAGAATGTCCTACACAGATACGCAGTATTTT. Translated, it gives CRMSYTDTQYF. This chain links TRBV20-1 with TRBJ2-3; D not resolved. The CDR3 has 11 residues. Germline V gene sequence: CDR1 DFQATT, CDR2 SNEGSKA (reference sequence).

This chain links TRBV10-3 with TRBJ2-5; TRBD2 matches 7 bases. This CDR3 region has 13 residues. Losses at the gene ends were 10 bases for V and 3 bases for J; bases not matched to a gene: 8. Germline V CDR1 and CDR2: ENHRY, SYGVKD. CDR3: CANSGGRKETQYF. DNA for the CDR3: TGTGCCAACTCTGGCGGGAGAAAAGAGACCCAGTACTTC.

The CDR3 region has the DNA TGTGCCAGCAGTCCCCCGGGACAGGGGGGAAACACCATATATTTT. Amino acids: CASSPPGQGGNTIYF. This sequence joins TRBV12-3 or TRBV12-4 and TRBJ1-3; TRBD1 agrees at 10 bases. The CDR3 consists of 15 residues. Germline trimming cut 5 bases from V and 4 bases from J; bases unmatched to any gene: 5.

This chain links TRBV20-1 with TRBJ2-5; D perhaps matches TRBD2 (5 bases). Germline V gene sequence: CDR1 DFQATT, CDR2 SNEGSKA (reference sequence). V was clipped by 7 bases and J by 7 bases, with 16 bases between them. The CDR3 totals 12 residues. CDR3 in DNA: TGCAGTGTCCGGACTTTGGAAGCGACCCAGTACTTC. It specifies CSVRTLEATQYF.

This clonotype was observed many times. This rearrangement joins TRBV29-1 to TRBJ1-3; TRBD1 matches at 8 bases. The CDR3 is 16 amino acids. V trimming: 4 bases; J trimming: 3 bases; junction bases outside the gene matches: 11. Germline V gives CDR1 SQVTM, CDR2 ANQGSEA. The CDR3 nucleotides read TGCAGCGTTGTGGGGAGGCAGGGGGCGGATGGAAACACCATATATTTT. Amino acid sequence: CSVVGRQGADGNTIYF.

The J gene is TRBJ1-2, the V gene TRBV5-5; 8 positions match TRBD1. Germline V lookup: CDR1 SGHKS, CDR2 YYEKEE (reference sequence). The CDR3 consists of 15 residues. Losses at the gene ends were 4 bases for V and 2 bases for J; bases not matched to a gene: 7. CDR3 nucleotide sequence: TGTGCCAGCAGCCGACGGACAGGGATAAACTATGGCTACACCTTC. Amino acids: CASSRRTGINYGYTF.

The genes are TRBV10-1 and TRBJ2-7, with D maybe TRBD2 (6 bases). Per germline, CDR1 WNHNN and CDR2 SYGVQD (reference sequence). The V end was cut by 1 base, the J end by 6 bases, with 13 bases between. The CDR3 consists of 14 residues. The CDR3 nucleotides read TGCGCCAGCAGTGAGTACGGGACTCAAAGCGAGCAGTACTTC. This gives the protein CASSEYGTQSEQYF.

This clonotype turned up a few times. This chain joins TRBV7-9 and TRBJ2-1; D is ambiguous. Per germline, CDR1 SEHNR and CDR2 FQNEAQ (reference sequence). The CDR3 runs 17 residues. Trimming shortened V by 5 bases and J by 1 base, and 18 bases separated the two germline ends. CDR3 nucleotide sequence: TGTGCCAGCAGCCTACTTTTGGACGTAAGATCCTACAATGAGCAGTTCTTC. Residues: CASSLLLDVRSYNEQFF. Full variable domain (remainder filled in from reference TRBV7-9 and TRBJ2-1): DTGVSQNPRHKITKRGQNVTFRCDPISEHNRLYWYRQTLGQGPEFLTYFQNEAQLEKSRLLSDRFSAERPKGSFSTLEIQRTEQGDSAMYLCASSLLLDVRSYNEQFFGPGTRLTVL.